Sequencing of this T cell receptor beta chain was carried out in a study of T cell repertoires in cytomegalovirus infection. Across the study: Indications of both CMV infection and matching HLA type were provided by public TCR beta signatures.

The V and J ends lost 5 bases and 4 bases respectively, with 15 bases between them. Looked up from germline, CDR1 is SNHLY and CDR2 is FYNNEI. This CDR3 spans 15 amino acids. As to this clonotype: Its antigen is as yet unknown.

General study findings and limits: Carriers of CMV and the relevant HLA type were discriminated by public TCR beta frequency.

TCRdb reanalysed the reads using MiXCR and keeps one entry per CDR3 protein. The sample includes about 160,000 distinct CDR3 sequences, 17% of them seen just once. The chain recombines TRBV2 with TRBJ2-1; D is possibly TRBD1 or TRBD2 (5 bases each). Source material: CD8+ T cells from PBMCs. The origin of this receptor is a human donor in good health (CMV status not recorded). Some clones in this sample may be carry-over from other donors' samples. CDR3 sequence: CASSQRDEPYNEQFF. The CDR3, as DNA: TGTGCCAGCAGTCAACGGGACGAACCTTACAATGAGCAGTTCTTC.